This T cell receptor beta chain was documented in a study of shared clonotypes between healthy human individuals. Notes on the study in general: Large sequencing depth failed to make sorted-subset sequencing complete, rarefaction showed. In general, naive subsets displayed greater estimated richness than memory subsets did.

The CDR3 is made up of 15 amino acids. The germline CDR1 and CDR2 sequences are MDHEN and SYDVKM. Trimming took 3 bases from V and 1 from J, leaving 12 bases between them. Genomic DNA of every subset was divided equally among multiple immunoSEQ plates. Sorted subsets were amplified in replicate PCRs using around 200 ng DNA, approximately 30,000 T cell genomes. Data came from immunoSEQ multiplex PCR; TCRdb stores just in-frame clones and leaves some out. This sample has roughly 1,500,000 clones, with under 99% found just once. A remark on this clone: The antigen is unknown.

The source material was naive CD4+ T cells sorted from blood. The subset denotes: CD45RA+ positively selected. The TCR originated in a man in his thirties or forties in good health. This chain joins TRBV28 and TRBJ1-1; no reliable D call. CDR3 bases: TGTGCCAGCAGTTTGGGAGGGTCCGGGAACACTGAAGCTTTCTTT. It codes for CASSLGGSGNTEAFF. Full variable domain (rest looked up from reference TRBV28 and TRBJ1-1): DVKVTQSSRYLVKRTGEKVFLECVQDMDHENMFWYRQDPGLGLRLIYFSYDVKMKEKGDIPEGYSVSREKKERFSLILESASTNQTSMYLCASSLGGSGNTEAFFGQGTRLTVV.